The 20 T cell receptor beta chains in this list originate from one sample, sequenced in a study of blood T cell repertoires in COVID-19. The assay was immunoSEQ multiplex PCR, and TCRdb's table has in-frame clones only and misses some. The repertoire holds around 450,000 clones, around 90% seen once, with 0.7% in the top ten. Sequencing was performed on PBMCs or T cells enriched from blood (not recorded which). The receptors shown here come from a woman aged 18-35 years who had recovered from COVID-19.

V and J are TRBV5-1 and TRBJ2-1, with TRBD1 matching 10 bases. V trimming: 5 bases; J trimming: 12 bases; junction bases outside the gene matches: 5. CDR3 length equals 12 residues. Germline values: CDR1 SGHRS, CDR2 YFSETQ. This chain's CDR3 is CASRRGTGVQFF. In DNA form, the CDR3 reads TGCGCCAGCAGGCGGGGGACAGGGGTGCAGTTCTTC.

This clone has only one observation. The rearrangement uses TRBV5-6 and TRBJ1-2; D remains unclear. V lost 1 base and J 3 bases, leaving 10 bases between the germline ends. The CDR3 extends over 14 amino acids. The germline gives CDR1 SGHDT, CDR2 YYEEEE. The chain's CDR3 is CASSLWAGDYGYTF. The CDR3 coding sequence is TGTGCCAGCAGCTTGTGGGCGGGAGACTATGGCTACACCTTC. Filled out from reference TRBV5-6 and TRBJ1-2, the complete variable domain reads DAGVTQSPTHLIKTRGQQVTLRCSPKSGHDTVSWYQQALGQGPQFIFQYYEEEERQRGNFPDRFSGHQFPNYSSELNVNALLLGDSALYLCASSLWAGDYGYTFGSGTRLTVV.

The chain uses TRBV19 and TRBJ2-2; D remains ambiguous. There are 14 residues in the CDR3. V gave up 4 bases and J gave up 6 bases, with 12 bases separating them. Germline V gene data show CDR1 as LNHDA and CDR2 as SQIVND (reference sequence). In DNA, the CDR3 is TGTGCCAGTAGTAGCGTAAGAGAAGCCGGGGAGCTGTTTTTT. Amino acids: CASSSVREAGELFF.

The V gene is TRBV30, the J gene TRBJ1-1, with TRBD1 identical over 8 bases. Germline trimming cut 0 bases from V and 5 bases from J; bases unmatched to any gene: 5. Germline assignment: CDR1 GTSNPN and CDR2 SVGIG (reference sequence). This CDR3 spans 14 amino acids. The chain's CDR3 is CAWSVVRGQTEAFF. The DNA for the CDR3 is TGTGCCTGGAGTGTAGTCAGGGGGCAAACTGAAGCTTTCTTT.

The J gene is TRBJ1-6, the V gene TRBV19; possible D gene TRBD1, 6 bases. Germline V gives CDR1 LNHDA, CDR2 SQIVND (reference sequence). This CDR3 comprises 16 residues. With 7 bases removed from V and 3 bases from J, the gap between germline ends came to 16 bases. The DNA for the CDR3 is TGTGCCAGTACCAGGACAGCCCTCAACTATAATTCACCCCTCCACTTT. The encoded protein is CASTRTALNYNSPLHF.

The J gene is TRBJ2-5, the V gene TRBV7-7; tentatively, D is TRBD2 (7 bases). With 7 bases removed from V and 4 bases from J, the gap between germline ends came to 16 bases. The CDR3 runs to 14 residues. Germline V gives CDR1 SSHAT, CDR2 FNYEAQ (reference sequence). CDR3 DNA: TGTGCCAGCACCCCTTCGGGGGGCTCAGAGACCCAGTACTTC. The encoded protein is CASTPSGGSETQYF.

Only a few counts were recorded for this clone. The chain uses TRBV5-5 and TRBJ2-7; D ambiguous. CDR1 is SGHKS and CDR2 is YYEKEE in the germline V gene (reference sequence). Trimming left V 2 bases short and J 0 bases short, with 9 bases between. This CDR3 contains 14 residues. Here the CDR3 reads CASSFEVRSYEQYF. CDR3 DNA sequence: TGTGCCAGCAGCTTTGAGGTCCGCTCCTACGAGCAGTACTTC.

This clone was seen just once. V and J are TRBV2 and TRBJ2-3; the D gene is possibly TRBD2 (5 bases). Trimming removed 6 bases at V and 3 bases at J, with 16 bases between. The germline gives CDR1 SNHLY, CDR2 FYNNEI. The CDR3 totals 15 residues. The CDR3 region has the DNA TGTGCCAGCAGCCGCCGTTCGGGAACGACAGATACGCAGTATTTT. Translating it yields CASSRRSGTTDTQYF.

The rearrangement links TRBV2 to TRBJ1-6; 8 bases match TRBD1. Germline V gene lookup returns CDR1 SNHLY and CDR2 FYNNEI. The CDR3 has 18 amino acids. After removal of 0 bases from V and 2 bases from J, the junction contained 6 bases not matched to a gene. CDR3 protein: CASSEAGQAVTYNSPLHF. Written as DNA, the CDR3 is TGTGCCAGCAGTGAAGCGGGACAGGCTGTTACCTATAATTCACCCCTCCACTTT.

This chain uses TRBV5-1 with TRBJ1-1; 9 bases align to TRBD1. CDR3 length equals 15 residues. V dropped 0 bases and J dropped 3; count of bases not matched to a gene: 3. CDR1 and CDR2 (germline): SGHRS, YFSETQ. CDR3 in amino acids: CASSLETGGDTEAFF. CDR3 sequence (DNA): TGCGCCAGCAGCTTGGAGACAGGGGGTGACACTGAAGCTTTCTTT.

This clone was observed a handful of times. This CDR3 is also generated by other DNA sequences in the sample. The chain links TRBV12-3 or TRBV12-4 to TRBJ1-5; no definite D call. The V and J ends lost 5 bases and 4 bases respectively, with 6 bases between them. CDR3 length: 12 amino acids. As DNA, the CDR3 is TGTGCCAGCAGTGGGAGAAATCAGCCCCAGCATTTT. Encoded protein: CASSGRNQPQHF.

V is TRBV21-1 and J is TRBJ1-5; TRBD1, the table's D call, was not compared with the DNA. TRBV21-1 is classified as a pseudogene. The CDR3 is 18 amino acids. The CDR3 sequence: CASTLWEGQGNSNQPQHF. The CDR3 coding sequence is TGTGCCAGCACCCTCTGGGAAGGACAGGGCAATAGCAATCAGCCCCAGCATTTT.

The chain carries TRBV4-1 and TRBJ2-3; 8 bases map to TRBD2. In germline, CDR1 is MGHRA, CDR2 YSYEKL. CDR3 length equals 12 residues. V was pared by 4 bases and J by 9 bases, with 3 bases of the junction left unmatched. CDR3 nucleotide sequence: TGCGCCAGCAGCCCGACGGGGGGGACGCAGTATTTT. This sequence encodes CASSPTGGTQYF.

J is TRBJ2-3 and V is TRBV5-4; a possible D gene is TRBD1 (6 bases). CDR1 SGHNT and CDR2 YYREEE come from the germline V gene (reference sequence). Trimming cost V 1 base and J 6 bases, with 18 bases left between them. The CDR3 runs to 16 residues. The chain's CDR3 is CASSLPSQGSWDTQYF. In DNA form, the CDR3 reads TGTGCCAGCAGCTTGCCAAGTCAGGGGTCATGGGATACGCAGTATTTT.

The chain recombines TRBV30 with TRBJ1-2; D is perhaps TRBD1 (6 bases). Germline V CDR1 and CDR2: GTSNPN, SVGIG (reference sequence). V was shortened by 3 bases and J by 2 bases, with 13 bases between the two germline ends. The CDR3 contains 14 residues. This CDR3 reads CAWRPLQGNYGYTF. The CDR3 DNA sequence: TGTGCCTGGAGGCCCCTTCAGGGGAACTATGGCTACACCTTC.

The chain links TRBV6-5 to TRBJ1-5, with no clear D. CDR1 MNHEY and CDR2 SVGAGI come from the germline V gene. The V end was cut by 5 bases, the J end by 5 bases, with 10 bases between. The CDR3 runs to 13 residues. The CDR3 protein is CASSPAEHQPQHF. CDR3 DNA: TGTGCCAGCAGTCCGGCGGAGCATCAGCCCCAGCATTTT.

The chain couples TRBV5-4 to TRBJ2-7; a weak D match, TRBD2 (6 bases). V shed 1 base and J shed 5 bases, with 25 bases lying between them. This CDR3 is built from 18 residues. Germline V CDR1 and CDR2: SGHNT, YYREEE (reference sequence). The CDR3 bases are TGTGCCAGCAGCTTGAAAATGGCGGGATTTTGGGGAAAAGACGAGCAGTACTTC. Its translation: CASSLKMAGFWGKDEQYF.

The chain is built from TRBV28 and TRBJ2-3; maybe TRBD2 (7 bases). Germline V gene lookup returns CDR1 MDHEN and CDR2 SYDVKM. V dropped 5 bases and J dropped 0 bases, with 18 bases sitting between them. This CDR3 contains 17 residues. The CDR3 loop reads CASSPVKGGSSTDTQYF. The CDR3 region has the DNA TGTGCCAGCAGTCCCGTCAAGGGGGGGTCTAGCACAGATACGCAGTATTTT.

V gene TRBV15 combines with J gene TRBJ2-2; D ambiguous. V was pared by 1 base and J by 6 bases, with 9 bases between. The germline CDR1 and CDR2 sequences are LNHNV and YYDKDF (reference sequence). There are 14 residues in the CDR3. DNA of the CDR3: TGTGCCACCAGCAGAGGCGGCCAATCCGGGGAGCTGTTTTTT. Its translation: CATSRGGQSGELFF.

Here the CDR3 DNA reads TGTGCCAGCAGCCCTAGACTGATCGGGGGGCAGACCGGGGAGCTGTTTTTT. It encodes CASSPRLIGGQTGELFF. V usage is TRBV11-3 and J usage is TRBJ2-2; perhaps TRBD2 as D (7 bases). V was clipped by 5 bases and J by 5 bases, with 21 bases between them. This CDR3 region has 17 residues. The germline CDR1 and CDR2 sequences are SGHNT and YENEEA.